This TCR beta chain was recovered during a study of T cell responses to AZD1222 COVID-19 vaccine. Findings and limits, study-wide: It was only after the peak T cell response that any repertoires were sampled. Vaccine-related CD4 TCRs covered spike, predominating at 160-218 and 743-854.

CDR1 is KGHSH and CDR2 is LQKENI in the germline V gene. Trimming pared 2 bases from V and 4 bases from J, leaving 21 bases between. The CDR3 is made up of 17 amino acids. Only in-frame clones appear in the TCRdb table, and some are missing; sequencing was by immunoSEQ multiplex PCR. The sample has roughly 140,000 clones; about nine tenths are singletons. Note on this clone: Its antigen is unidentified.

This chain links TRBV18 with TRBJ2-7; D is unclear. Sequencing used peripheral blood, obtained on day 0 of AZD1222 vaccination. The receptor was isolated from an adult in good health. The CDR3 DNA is TGTGCCAGCTCACCAGGCGGTTTCCACCTAAATTATTACGAGCAGTACTTC. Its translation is CASSPGGFHLNYYEQYF.